These 9 T cell receptor beta chains were all obtained from the same sample, sequenced in a study of cytomegalovirus exposure and HLA in healthy donors. Using immunoSEQ multiplex PCR, the repertoire was profiled, and TCRdb retains in-frame clones only, with some absent. The data contain about 130,000 clones, almost 90% of them singletons. The sequenced sample consisted of PBMCs. These receptors were collected from a man aged 25 to 45 in good health and CMV-seronegative.

This rearrangement joins TRBV6-1 to TRBJ2-5; 8 positions match TRBD2. CDR3 length equals 14 residues. Germline CDR1 is MNHNS and CDR2 is SASEGT. V shed 4 bases and J 0 bases; nucleotides not matched to a gene: 1. CDR3 amino acids: CASSVLADQETQYF. CDR3 bases: TGTGCCAGCAGTGTACTAGCGGACCAAGAGACCCAGTACTTC.

The chain has TRBV7-3 and TRBJ2-3; perhaps TRBD2 as D (7 bases). The CDR3 totals 14 residues. CDR1 SGHTA and CDR2 FQGTGA come from the germline V gene. V was trimmed by 6 bases and J by 5 bases, leaving 15 bases between them. CDR3 amino acids: CASSGGGGIDTQYF. DNA of the CDR3: TGTGCCAGCAGTGGAGGCGGGGGCATAGATACGCAGTATTTT.

The rearrangement uses TRBV18 and TRBJ2-1; 10 bases are shared with TRBD2. V dropped 3 bases and J dropped 6; count of bases not matched to a gene: 5. The germline CDR1 and CDR2 sequences are KGHSH and LQKENI. This CDR3 contains 15 residues. This CDR3 reads CASSPRTSGTNEQFF. The DNA of the CDR3 is TGTGCCAGCTCACCCCGGACTAGCGGCACCAATGAGCAGTTCTTC.

This rearrangement joins TRBV30 to TRBJ1-1; D is undetermined. Germline CDR1 GTSNPN, CDR2 SVGIG (reference sequence). The CDR3 is 13 amino acids. The V and J ends lost 8 bases and 1 base respectively, with 14 bases between them. The CDR3 sequence: CAGRREGNTEAFF. The CDR3 DNA sequence: TGTGCCGGTCGACGGGAGGGGAACACTGAAGCTTTCTTT.

The chain combines TRBV7-2 with TRBJ1-2; 7 nucleotides agree with TRBD1. CDR3 length equals 16 residues. The germline V gene encodes CDR1 SGHTA and CDR2 FQGNSA. Losses at the gene ends were 1 base for V and 0 bases for J; bases not matched to a gene: 5. CDR3 nucleotides: TGTGCCAGCAGCTTAGGAGGGGGCGCGACTAACTATGGCTACACCTTC. It specifies CASSLGGGATNYGYTF. Drawing the rest from reference TRBV7-2 and TRBJ1-2, the complete variable domain is GAGVSQSPSNKVTEKGKDVELRCDPISGHTALYWYRQSLGQGLEFLIYFQGNSAPDKSGLPSDRFSAERTGGSVSTLTIQRTQQEDSAVYLCASSLGGGATNYGYTFGSGTRLTVV.

The CDR3 spells CASSIVGMGEQYF. The CDR3, as DNA: TGTGCCAGTAGTATTGTCGGGATGGGTGAGCAGTACTTC. The chain combines TRBV19 with TRBJ2-7, with D possibly matching TRBD2 (5 bases). This CDR3 has 13 amino acids. The V end lost 3 bases, the J end lost 7 bases, and 13 bases lay between the germline ends. Germline V gene lookup returns CDR1 LNHDA and CDR2 SQIVND (reference sequence).

The chain is built from TRBV6-1 and TRBJ1-3; the D is unclear. Between the trimmed V and J ends, which lost 0 bases and 2 bases, there was a span of 8 bases. The CDR3 loop spans 15 amino acids. CDR1 is MNHNS, CDR2 SASEGT, per germline. CDR3 in amino acids: CASSEAHGAGNTIYF. The CDR3, as DNA: TGTGCCAGCAGTGAAGCGCACGGGGCTGGAAACACCATATATTTT.

Note on this clone: At one end, the junction sequence differs from germline, possibly due to a read error. The V gene is TRBV6-5, the J gene TRBJ2-7, with D possibly matching TRBD2 (5 bases). The length of the CDR3 is 10 residues. Looked up from germline, CDR1 is MNHEY and CDR2 is SVGAGI. The CDR3 region has the DNA TGTGCCAGCACGAGAGGGCCTAGTCTTTTC. Encoded protein: CASTRGPSLF.

Only one count was recorded for this clone. The V and J genes are TRBV19 and TRBJ1-1, with D unresolved. This CDR3 is 12 amino acids long. The germline CDR1 and CDR2 sequences are LNHDA and SQIVND (reference sequence). The ends were cut back, 5 bases at V and 4 bases at J, with 8 bases in the middle. CDR3 DNA: TGTGCCAGTAGTTTTCGGGGCACTGAAGCTTTCTTT. Protein sequence: CASSFRGTEAFF. Using reference TRBV19 and TRBJ1-1 for the parts outside the CDR3, the full variable domain is DGGITQSPKYLFRKEGQNVTLSCEQNLNHDAMYWYRQDPGQGLRLIYYSQIVNDFQKGDIAEGYSVSREKKESFPLTVTSAQKNPTAFYLCASSFRGTEAFFGQGTRLTVV.